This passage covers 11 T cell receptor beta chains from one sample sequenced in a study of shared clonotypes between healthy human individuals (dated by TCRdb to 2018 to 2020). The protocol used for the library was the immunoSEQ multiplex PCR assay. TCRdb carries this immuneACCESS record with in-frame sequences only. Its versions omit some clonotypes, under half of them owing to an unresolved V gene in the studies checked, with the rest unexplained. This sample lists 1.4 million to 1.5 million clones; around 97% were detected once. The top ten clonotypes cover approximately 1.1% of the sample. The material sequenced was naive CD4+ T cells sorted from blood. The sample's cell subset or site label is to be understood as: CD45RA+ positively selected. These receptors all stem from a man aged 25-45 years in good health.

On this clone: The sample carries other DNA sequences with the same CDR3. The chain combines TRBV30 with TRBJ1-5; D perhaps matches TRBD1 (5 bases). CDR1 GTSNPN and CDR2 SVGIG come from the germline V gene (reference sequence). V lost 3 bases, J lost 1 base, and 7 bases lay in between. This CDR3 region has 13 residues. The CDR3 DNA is TGTGCCTGGAGCGACAGAAGCAATCAGCCCCAGCATTTT. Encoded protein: CAWSDRSNQPQHF.

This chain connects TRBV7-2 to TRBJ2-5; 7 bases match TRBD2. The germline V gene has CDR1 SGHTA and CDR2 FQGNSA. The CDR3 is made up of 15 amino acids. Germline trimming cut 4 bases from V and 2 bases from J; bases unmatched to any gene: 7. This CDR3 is CASSSGGGGQETQYF. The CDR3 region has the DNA TGTGCCAGCAGCTCGGGAGGCGGGGGACAAGAGACCCAGTACTTC. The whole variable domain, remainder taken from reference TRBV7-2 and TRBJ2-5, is GAGVSQSPSNKVTEKGKDVELRCDPISGHTALYWYRQSLGQGLEFLIYFQGNSAPDKSGLPSDRFSAERTGGSVSTLTIQRTQQEDSAVYLCASSSGGGGQETQYFGPGTRLLVL.

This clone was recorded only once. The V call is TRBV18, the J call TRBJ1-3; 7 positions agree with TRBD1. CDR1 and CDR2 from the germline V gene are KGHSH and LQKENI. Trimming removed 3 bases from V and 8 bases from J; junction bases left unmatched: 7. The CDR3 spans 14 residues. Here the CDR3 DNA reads TGTGCCAGCTCACCTTCGGACAGGCTATACACCATATATTTT. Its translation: CASSPSDRLYTIYF.

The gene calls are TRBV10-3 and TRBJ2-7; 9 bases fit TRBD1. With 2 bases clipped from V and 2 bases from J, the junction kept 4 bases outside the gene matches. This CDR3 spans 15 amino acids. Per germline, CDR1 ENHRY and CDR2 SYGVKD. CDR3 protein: CAISEPGTGTYEQYF. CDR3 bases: TGTGCCATCAGTGAGCCCGGGACAGGGACCTACGAGCAGTACTTC.

CDR3 coding DNA: TGTGCCAGTAGTAGCGGGGGGAACACCGGGGAGCTGTTTTTT. Residues: CASSSGGNTGELFF. The chain is built from TRBV19 and TRBJ2-2; 7 bases are a match to TRBD2. CDR1 and CDR2 (germline): LNHDA, SQIVND (reference sequence). V lost 4 bases, J lost 1 base, and 0 bases stayed unmatched. The CDR3 runs 14 residues.

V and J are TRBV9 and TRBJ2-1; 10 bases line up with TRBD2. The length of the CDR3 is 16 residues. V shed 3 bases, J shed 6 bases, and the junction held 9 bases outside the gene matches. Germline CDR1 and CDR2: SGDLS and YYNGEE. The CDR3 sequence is CASSETPSGRINEQFF. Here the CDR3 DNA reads TGTGCCAGCAGCGAAACCCCTAGCGGGAGAATCAATGAGCAGTTCTTC.

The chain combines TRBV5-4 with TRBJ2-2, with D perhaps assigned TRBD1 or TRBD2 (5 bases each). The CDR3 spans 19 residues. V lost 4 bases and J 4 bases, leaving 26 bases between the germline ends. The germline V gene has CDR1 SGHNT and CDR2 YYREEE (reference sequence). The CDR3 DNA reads TGTGCCAGCAGCATCGGGACCACATCTGCCCGGGCCAGCACCGGGGAGCTGTTTTTT. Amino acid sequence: CASSIGTTSARASTGELFF.

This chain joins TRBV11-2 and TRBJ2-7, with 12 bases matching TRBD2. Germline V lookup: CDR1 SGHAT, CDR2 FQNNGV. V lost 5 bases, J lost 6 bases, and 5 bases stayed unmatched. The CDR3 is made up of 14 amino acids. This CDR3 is CASSRLAGVGEQYF. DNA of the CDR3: TGTGCCAGCAGCCGACTAGCGGGAGTCGGCGAGCAGTACTTC.

This chain's CDR3 is CATSRAGGPREQFF. DNA of the CDR3: TGTGCCACCAGCAGAGCGGGAGGGCCGAGGGAGCAGTTCTTC. This chain uses TRBV15 with TRBJ2-1, with 8 nucleotides matching TRBD2. The CDR3 spans 14 residues. V lost 1 base, J lost 10 bases, and 6 bases stayed unmatched. Germline CDR1 is LNHNV and CDR2 is YYDKDF (reference sequence).

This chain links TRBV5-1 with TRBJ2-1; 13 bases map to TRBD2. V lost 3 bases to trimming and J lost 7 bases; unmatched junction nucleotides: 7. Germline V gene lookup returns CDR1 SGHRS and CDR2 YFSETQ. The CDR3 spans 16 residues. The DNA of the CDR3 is TGCGCCAGCAGCTCGGGGACTAGCGGGAAACAAAATGAGCAGTTCTTC. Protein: CASSSGTSGKQNEQFF.

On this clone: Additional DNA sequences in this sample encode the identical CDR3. The CDR3 DNA is TGCGCCAGCAGCCTCGACAGGGCCGAGACCCAGTACTTC. This encodes CASSLDRAETQYF. This chain connects TRBV5-1 to TRBJ2-5; 7 bases align to TRBD1. V lost 4 bases to trimming and J lost 5 bases; unmatched junction nucleotides: 5. The CDR3 has 13 residues. Germline V gives CDR1 SGHRS, CDR2 YFSETQ.